The clone carrying this T cell receptor beta chain was seen ten or more times. Its antigen is currently unknown. The TCR beta library used iRepertoire HTBI primers with Arm-PCR amplification of CDR3. TCRdb independently ran MiXCR on the multiplex PCR reads; one entry per CDR3 protein. In the table there are about 530,000 distinct CDR3 sequences, 16% of which are singletons. This record belongs to a study of regulatory T cells in long-lasting Graves disease. Study-wide points: Persistent Graves' patients had lower TCR diversity than newly diagnosed ones.

V was cut by 1 base and J by 5 bases, with 13 bases left in between. This CDR3 comprises 15 residues. Described time point: newly diagnosed GD, antithyroid drugs for less than 3 months. From PBMCs, RNA was extracted and then used to make the TCR library. EDTA tubes received around 10 milliliters of drawn peripheral blood. This sample was shared with a second study, whose subject was T cells in Graves' hyperthyroidism and ophthalmopathy. That publication notes: Initially, a first-round RT-PCR of the TCR CDR3 employed the HTBI primer set. Most expanded thyroid clonotypes above 0.001 also appeared in blood.

The receptor was isolated from a woman in her forties or fifties with Graves disease. The chain employs TRBV12-3 or TRBV12-4 and TRBJ2-3, with D tentatively TRBD2 (7 bases). The input for sequencing was peripheral blood mononuclear cells (PBMCs), taken at new diagnosis, from a patient treated with antithyroid drugs. The CDR3 nucleotides are TGTGCCAGCAGTTTAGGAGGGGGGGCGGGAGATACGCAGTATTTT. This encodes CASSLGGGAGDTQYF.